Listed here are 25 T cell receptor beta chains from one sample, sequenced in a study of blood T cell repertoires in COVID-19 (dated by TCRdb to 2018 to 2021). Libraries were made using the immunoSEQ multiplex PCR assay. TCRdb stores this immuneACCESS table with in-frame sequences only. Part of the clones is absent; in the studies checked, under half of the shortfall reflects unresolved V genes, and no reason is known for the rest. In this sample the table shows hundreds of thousands of clones, roughly 85% of which occur a single time. The ten biggest clones cover approximately 5% of the sample. Sequences were obtained from peripheral blood. The receptors shown here come from a man aged 50 or older with active or convalescent COVID-19.

The rearrangement joins TRBV4-1 to TRBJ2-1, with 10 nucleotides matching TRBD2. The length of the CDR3 is 15 residues. In germline, CDR1 is MGHRA, CDR2 YSYEKL. With V trimmed by 2 bases and J by 2 bases, 0 bases remained unmatched. The CDR3 protein is CASSQLAGAYNEQFF. The CDR3 nucleotides are TGCGCCAGCAGCCAACTAGCGGGAGCCTACAATGAGCAGTTCTTC.

This clone was observed once. The chain joins TRBV30 to TRBJ2-1; D might be TRBD2 (7 bases). The CDR3 length is 14 residues. The V end was cut by 2 bases, the J end by 4 bases, with 12 bases between. The germline V gene encodes CDR1 GTSNPN and CDR2 SVGIG (reference sequence). The CDR3 sequence is CAWSNGGLYNEQFF. The CDR3 coding sequence is TGTGCCTGGAGTAACGGGGGGCTTTACAATGAGCAGTTCTTC.

V usage is TRBV7-2 and J usage is TRBJ2-5; 7 bases align to TRBD1. Judging by the DNA end, TRBJ2-7 fits better; the J call may be wrong. Germline-derived CDR1 and CDR2 are SGHTA and FQGNSA. The CDR3 covers 16 residues. The CDR3 region has the DNA TGTGCCAGCAGCTTCCGTCCCGGGACAGACCACTACGAGCAGTACTTC. The encoded protein is CASSFRPGTDHYEQYF.

This chain connects TRBV3-1 (or the pseudogene TRBV3-2) to TRBJ2-7, with D possibly being TRBD2 (5 bases). Trimming removed 4 bases at V and 1 base at J, with 17 bases between. This CDR3 comprises 16 residues. Germline CDR1 is LGHDT and CDR2 is YNNKEL (reference sequence). The chain's CDR3 is CASSPPPGSGSYEQYF. CDR3 DNA: TGTGCCAGCAGCCCTCCCCCGGGGAGTGGGTCCTACGAGCAGTACTTC.

The chain recombines TRBV4-1 with TRBJ2-7, with 11 bases matching TRBD2. The V gene's germline CDR1 is MGHRA and CDR2 YSYEKL. With 1 base clipped from V and 4 bases from J, the junction kept 6 bases outside the gene matches. The length of the CDR3 is 16 residues. The CDR3 sequence: CASSQAGTSGKYEQYF. CDR3 in DNA: TGCGCCAGCAGCCAAGCCGGGACTAGCGGAAAGTACGAGCAGTACTTC.

This clone was seen a few times. This rearrangement joins TRBV28 to TRBJ1-6; 8 bases agree with TRBD1. Germline-derived CDR1 and CDR2 are MDHEN and SYDVKM. The CDR3 runs 15 residues. The V and J ends lost 5 bases and 7 bases, in that order; junction bases with no gene match: 7. This CDR3 reads CASSHGQGANSPLHF. The CDR3 coding sequence is TGTGCCAGCAGTCACGGACAGGGAGCAAATTCACCCCTCCACTTT.

The chain recombines TRBV27 with TRBJ1-5; D is undetermined. The CDR3 totals 13 residues. Trimming stripped 2 bases from V and 7 bases from J, with 9 bases between. CDR1 and CDR2 from the germline V gene are MNHEY and SMNVEV (reference sequence). CDR3 amino acids: CASSLGRQQPQHF. CDR3 nucleotide sequence: TGTGCCAGCAGTTTAGGCCGACAACAGCCCCAGCATTTT.

This clone showed up just once. V is TRBV4-2 and J is TRBJ1-2, with a weak D call TRBD1 (5 bases). The CDR3 is 17 residues long. V shed 4 bases and J shed 5 bases, with 23 bases lying between them. CDR1 is LGHNA and CDR2 is YNFKEQ in the germline V gene. CDR3 sequence (DNA): TGTGCCAGCAGCCCATGGGTCCCGACAGCGAATTCTTATGGCTACACCTTC. Translated: CASSPWVPTANSYGYTF.

The chain uses TRBV2 and TRBJ1-1; 8 bases agree with TRBD1. Germline trimming cut 6 bases from V and 1 base from J; bases unmatched to any gene: 7. CDR1 is SNHLY, CDR2 FYNNEI, per germline. CDR3 length: 15 residues. CDR3 amino acids: CASSDRQGWNTEAFF. Written as DNA, the CDR3 is TGTGCCAGCAGCGACAGACAGGGGTGGAACACTGAAGCTTTCTTT.

J is TRBJ1-2 and V is TRBV28; D might be TRBD1 (6 bases). V lost 4 bases and J lost 0, with 18 bases in between. The germline V gene encodes CDR1 MDHEN and CDR2 SYDVKM. CDR3 size: 17 residues. The CDR3 is CASSSASSQGANYGYTF. CDR3 nucleotide sequence: TGTGCCAGCAGTTCCGCCTCATCACAGGGAGCTAACTATGGCTACACCTTC.

This clone showed up just once. The chain is built from TRBV25-1 and TRBJ1-2; tentative D call: TRBD1 (6 bases). CDR1 and CDR2 (germline): MGHDK, SYGVNS. This CDR3 is 14 amino acids long. V shed 5 bases and J shed 4 bases, with 14 bases lying between them. In nucleotides, the CDR3 is TGTGCCAGCAGTTCTACAGGGATCCTCTATGGCTACACCTTC. Translation: CASSSTGILYGYTF.

The genes are TRBV30 and TRBJ2-5; 8 bases agree with TRBD1. This CDR3 contains 15 residues. Germline lookup yields CDR1 GTSNPN and CDR2 SVGIG (reference sequence). V lost 2 bases to trimming and J lost 5 bases; unmatched junction nucleotides: 10. CDR3 protein: CAWSPGQEGRETQYF. The CDR3 region has the DNA TGTGCCTGGAGTCCGGGACAGGAGGGACGGGAGACCCAGTACTTC.

The chain joins TRBV21-1 to TRBJ1-6; TRBD1 is the table's D call, not checked against the DNA. TRBV21-1 is listed as a pseudogene. The CDR3 covers 21 residues. The DNA for the CDR3 is TGTGCCAGCAGCAAAGAGCCTAATGGACAGGCCCATCGTCTTCGTAATTCACCCCTCCACTTT. Encoded protein: CASSKEPNGQAHRLRNSPLHF.

This clone was seen a handful of times. The chain joins TRBV7-9 to TRBJ1-1; 7 nucleotides agree with TRBD1. V dropped 5 bases and J dropped 1; count of bases not matched to a gene: 4. Germline CDR1 reads SEHNR; CDR2 reads FQNEAQ (reference sequence). There are 14 residues in the CDR3. In DNA, the CDR3 is TGTGCCAGCAGCATTCGGACAGGGAACACTGAAGCTTTCTTT. Translated: CASSIRTGNTEAFF.

The rearrangement uses TRBV20-1 and TRBJ1-2, with 7 bases identical to TRBD1. Germline CDR1 is DFQATT and CDR2 is SNEGSKA (reference sequence). The junction had 6 bases not matched to a gene; V was cut back by 3 bases and J by 8 bases. This CDR3 region has 12 residues. The CDR3 nucleotides are TGCAGTGCTAGTGAGGGGGCGGACGGCTACACCTTC. It specifies CSASEGADGYTF.

The chain joins TRBV12-3 or TRBV12-4 to TRBJ2-7, with D tentatively TRBD1 (5 bases). Trimming removed 2 bases at V and 5 bases at J, with 10 bases between. The CDR3 extends over 13 amino acids. CDR3 DNA: TGTGCCAGCAGTTTATCAGGGATCGACGAGCAGTACTTC. Translation: CASSLSGIDEQYF.

This chain uses TRBV9 with TRBJ2-3, with 7 positions matching TRBD2. The CDR3 has 15 residues. Per the germline V gene, CDR1 is SGDLS and CDR2 is YYNGEE. J gave up 5 bases and V 3 bases, and 9 bases lay outside the gene matches. Written as DNA, the CDR3 is TGTGCCAGCAGCGACGGACTAGATCCGGTAGATACGCAGTATTTT. Its translation: CASSDGLDPVDTQYF.

A remark on this clone: The same CDR3 is also encoded by other DNA sequences in this sample. The chain has TRBV19 and TRBJ1-1; D not resolved. CDR1 and CDR2 from the germline V gene are LNHDA and SQIVND (reference sequence). Trimming cost V 7 bases and J 1 base, with 10 bases left between them. This CDR3 contains 13 residues. The CDR3: CASTRASNTEAFF. CDR3 DNA: TGTGCCAGTACCCGAGCTTCGAACACTGAAGCTTTCTTT.

The rearrangement joins TRBV6-1 to TRBJ2-7; TRBD2 agrees at 13 bases. This CDR3 has 15 residues. Germline V gene lookup returns CDR1 MNHNS and CDR2 SASEGT. V was pared by 3 bases and J by 5 bases, with 4 bases of the junction left unmatched. CDR3 sequence (DNA): TGTGCCAGCAGTGACGAGACTAGCGGGAGGAACGAGCAGTACTTC. Protein: CASSDETSGRNEQYF.

The CDR3 spells CASSDGLAERVAKNIQYF. Written as DNA, the CDR3 is TGTGCCAGCAGCGACGGACTAGCGGAGCGGGTTGCCAAAAACATTCAGTACTTC. The chain uses TRBV2 and TRBJ2-4; 10 bases fit TRBD2. The J segment lost 1 base and the V segment lost 6 bases, leaving 12 bases of the junction unmatched. The germline V gene has CDR1 SNHLY and CDR2 FYNNEI. CDR3 length: 18 amino acids.

The chain uses TRBV5-4 and TRBJ2-1, with TRBD2 identical over 7 bases. The CDR3 runs to 14 residues. V trimming: 3 bases; J trimming: 4 bases; junction bases outside the gene matches: 4. The germline V gene has CDR1 SGHNT and CDR2 YYREEE (reference sequence). CDR3: CASSYEGGYNEQFF. CDR3 DNA: TGTGCCAGCAGCTATGAGGGAGGGTACAATGAGCAGTTCTTC.

The chain is built from TRBV19 and TRBJ1-2; TRBD1 matches at 7 bases. The CDR3 loop spans 15 amino acids. Germline CDR1 and CDR2: LNHDA and SQIVND (reference sequence). Losses at the gene ends were 2 bases for V and 0 bases for J; bases not matched to a gene: 3. The CDR3 DNA sequence: TGTGCCAGTAGTATAAGGACAGGAGCTAACTATGGCTACACCTTC. Its protein product is CASSIRTGANYGYTF.

This clone occurred once. As DNA, the CDR3 is TGTGCCAGCAGCTACGACGGAGACCAGTACTTC. Protein sequence: CASSYDGDQYF. The chain has TRBV7-9 and TRBJ2-4, with D unresolved. The CDR3 contains 11 residues. Looked up from germline, CDR1 is SEHNR and CDR2 is FQNEAQ (reference sequence). V lost 4 bases and J 13 bases, leaving 11 bases between the germline ends.

A single count supports this clone. The junction does not match germline at one end; this may be a read error. The chain links TRBV29-1 to TRBJ2-5; D is uncertain. This CDR3 spans 10 amino acids. Looked up from germline, CDR1 is SQVTM and CDR2 is ANQGSEA. CDR3 coding DNA: TGCAGCGGCCAACAAGAGGCCCAGTACTTC. Protein: CSGQQEAQYF.

V is TRBV7-3 and J is TRBJ2-2, with TRBD1 identical over 11 bases. V shed 5 bases and J 5 bases; nucleotides not matched to a gene: 4. The length of the CDR3 is 15 residues. Germline V CDR1 and CDR2: SGHTA, FQGTGA. This CDR3 reads CASSPRDRGTGELFF. CDR3 in DNA: TGTGCCAGCAGCCCCCGGGACAGGGGGACCGGGGAGCTGTTTTTT.